One sample yielded the 17 T cell receptor beta chains listed below, sequenced in a study of OX40 agonist ivuxolimab in advanced cancers. Produced via immunoSEQ multiplex PCR; TCRdb's table is partial and in-frame only. The sample lists about 10,000 clones, over 65% occurring once. The sequencing here drew on CD4+ or CD8+ T cells sorted from blood, taken in a trial of the OX40 agonist ivuxolimab. Receptors were obtained from an adult with an advanced solid tumor such as melanoma, head and neck, liver or kidney cancer.

The chain combines TRBV4-3 with TRBJ1-5; D might be TRBD1 (6 bases). In germline, CDR1 is LGHNA, CDR2 YSLEER. The CDR3 extends over 14 amino acids. Trimming removed 4 bases from V and 7 bases from J, with 14 bases in between. The CDR3 loop is CASSPGRGLQPQHF. The CDR3 DNA reads as TGCGCCAGCAGCCCCGGTCGGGGGCTCCAGCCCCAGCATTTT.

The J gene is TRBJ2-7, the V gene TRBV28; TRBD1 aligns across 8 bases. CDR3 length: 15 residues. V dropped 6 bases and J dropped 4; count of bases not matched to a gene: 11. The V gene's germline CDR1 is MDHEN and CDR2 SYDVKM. In nucleotides, the CDR3 is TGTGCCAGCAGCTATGGACAGGGTGGATCATACGAGCAGTACTTC. Its translation: CASSYGQGGSYEQYF.

The chain is built from TRBV7-8 and TRBJ2-1, with 8 bases identical to TRBD2. V lost 5 bases, J lost 2 bases, and 2 bases stayed unmatched. CDR1 and CDR2 from the germline V gene are SGHVS and FQNEAQ. The CDR3 loop spans 14 amino acids. CDR3 DNA sequence: TGTGCCAGCAGCCACGGGGGGGCCTACAATGAGCAGTTCTTC. This gives the protein CASSHGGAYNEQFF.

This clone has only one observation. The rearrangement joins TRBV7-9 to TRBJ2-5; 8 nucleotides line up with TRBD1. Trimming at V came to 3 bases and at J to 4 bases, leaving 4 bases not matched to a gene. CDR3 size: 14 residues. The germline CDR1 and CDR2 sequences are SEHNR and FQNEAQ (reference sequence). The CDR3 nucleotides are TGTGCCAGCAGCTTTGTGACAGGGGTAGAGACCCAGTACTTC. Protein product: CASSFVTGVETQYF.

This sequence joins TRBV6-1 and TRBJ2-7; the D is unclear. The CDR3 has 13 amino acids. V shed 0 bases and J shed 4 bases, with 7 bases lying between them. Germline V lookup: CDR1 MNHNS, CDR2 SASEGT. This CDR3 is CASSEALRYEQYF. The CDR3 region has the DNA TGTGCCAGCAGTGAAGCGCTTCGTTACGAGCAGTACTTC.

The V gene is TRBV10-3, the J gene TRBJ2-1; TRBD2 aligns across 7 bases. V was clipped by 6 bases and J by 4 bases; unmatched bases: 12. This CDR3 comprises 16 residues. The V gene's germline CDR1 is ENHRY and CDR2 SYGVKD. The CDR3 DNA reads TGTGCCATCAGCCTTCCTGGGGGGGGGTGTTACAATGAGCAGTTCTTC. Protein: CAISLPGGGCYNEQFF.

The chain uses TRBV29-1 and TRBJ2-7; D gene unclear. Germline values: CDR1 SQVTM, CDR2 ANQGSEA. V lost 2 bases to trimming and J lost 3 bases, with 11 bases between them. This CDR3 is 13 amino acids long. CDR3 loop: CSVETGPYYEQYF. CDR3 bases: TGCAGCGTTGAAACCGGGCCTTACTACGAGCAGTACTTC.

This clone was counted only a few times. An end of the junction does not agree with germline; a read error may underlie this. V usage is TRBV29-1 and J usage is TRBJ1-6; D gene uncertain. The CDR3 has 14 residues. Germline V gene sequence: CDR1 SQVTM, CDR2 ANQGSEA. The CDR3 DNA is TGCACCGTTTCGCCCGGAGGTGGGCTGCCACCCCTCCCCTTT. Translation: CTVSPGGGLPPLPF.

The CDR3 loop is CASRDNFILVGYTF. The CDR3 DNA reads as TGTGCCAGCAGGGACAACTTTATCTTAGTTGGCTACACCTTC. J is TRBJ1-2 and V is TRBV6-6, with D perhaps TRBD1 (5 bases). Germline V gives CDR1 MNHNY, CDR2 SVGAGI (reference sequence). The CDR3 spans 14 residues. V was shortened by 6 bases and J by 7 bases, with 18 bases between the two germline ends.

The chain couples TRBV9 to TRBJ2-1; D is uncertain. The CDR3 extends over 13 amino acids. V was clipped by 5 bases and J by 8 bases, with 14 bases between them. Looked up from germline, CDR1 is SGDLS and CDR2 is YYNGEE. The CDR3 loop reads CASSVSGPDEQFF. The DNA of the CDR3 is TGTGCCAGCAGTGTAAGTGGACCGGATGAGCAGTTCTTC.

The rearrangement uses TRBV4-1 and TRBJ2-7; unclear D gene. V lost 0 bases and J 3 bases, leaving 6 bases between the germline ends. The CDR3 has 13 amino acids. Germline V gene sequence: CDR1 MGHRA, CDR2 YSYEKL. CDR3 sequence: CASSQESGYEQYF. In DNA, the CDR3 is TGCGCCAGCAGCCAAGAATCGGGCTACGAGCAGTACTTC.

The genes are TRBV5-1 and TRBJ2-6; 11 nucleotides match TRBD1. V shed 3 bases and J 10 bases; nucleotides not matched to a gene: 6. This CDR3 is built from 15 residues. Germline V gene lookup returns CDR1 SGHRS and CDR2 YFSETQ. CDR3 coding DNA: TGCGCCAGCAGCTGGCCCCGGGACAGGGGGAACGTCCTGACTTTC. It yields the protein CASSWPRDRGNVLTF.

Note on this clone: Relative to the germline gene, one junction end is altered; a read error may explain this. This chain uses TRBV7-9 with TRBJ2-3, with TRBD2 matching 9 bases. The CDR3 has 15 residues. CDR1 and CDR2 from the germline V gene are SEHNR and FQNEAQ (reference sequence). The CDR3 DNA follows: TGTGCCAGCAGCCTAGCGGGGTTTGAGGCAGATACGCAGTATTTT. It specifies CASSLAGFEADTQYF.

This clone was counted once. The gene calls are TRBV7-7 and TRBJ2-5; possible D gene TRBD2, 6 bases. Germline V CDR1 and CDR2: SSHAT, FNYEAQ (reference sequence). The CDR3 consists of 12 residues. The CDR3 bases are TGTGCTAGCGGAACCAGGAGGGAGACCCAGTACTTC. Amino acid sequence: CASGTRRETQYF. Complete variable domain (other parts from reference TRBV7-7 and TRBJ2-5): GAGVSQSPRYKVTKRGQDVTLRCDPISSHATLYWYQQALGQGPEFLTYFNYEAQPDKSGLPSDRFSAERPEGSISTLTIQRTEQRDSAMYRCASGTRRETQYFGPGTRLLVL.

The V and J genes are TRBV7-9 and TRBJ2-1, with 8 bases that match TRBD1. In germline, CDR1 is SEHNR, CDR2 FQNEAQ (reference sequence). V was clipped by 4 bases and J by 7 bases; unmatched bases: 6. The CDR3 is 14 amino acids. The CDR3 is CASSSRTGMNEQFF. For the CDR3, the DNA is TGTGCCAGCAGCTCTCGGACAGGGATGAATGAGCAGTTCTTC.

V gene TRBV6-4 combines with J gene TRBJ1-1; D gene unclear. The CDR3 has 13 residues. Trimming cost V 3 bases and J 2 bases, with 7 bases left between them. Germline V gives CDR1 MRHNA, CDR2 SNTAGT. The CDR3 loop reads CASSDSENTEAFF. As DNA, the CDR3 is TGTGCCAGCAGTGATAGCGAAAACACTGAAGCTTTCTTT.

This rearrangement joins TRBV13 to TRBJ1-1; D is perhaps TRBD1 (6 bases). In germline, CDR1 is PRHDT, CDR2 FYEKMQ (reference sequence). Trimming removed 1 base from V and 4 bases from J, with 13 bases in between. The CDR3 consists of 15 residues. This chain's CDR3 is CASSLAGGAGTEAFF. DNA for the CDR3: TGTGCCAGCAGCTTAGCTGGGGGCGCGGGCACTGAAGCTTTCTTT.